A selection of T cell receptor beta chains follows, all from one sample in a study of cytomegalovirus exposure and HLA in healthy donors. Some clones are missing from TCRdb's copy, which holds only in-frame ones; the method was immunoSEQ multiplex PCR. The table has roughly 87,000 clones, around 79% seen once. Sample: PBMCs. Every receptor here comes from a woman between 35 and 50 years old in good health and CMV-seropositive. Each CDR3 is given with its conserved first and last residue. The D gene is left open where the match is weak. The size field is filled for only some rows; it gives once, few, many or a size class.

d_call | j_call | v_call | clone_size | cdr3_length | cdr3_aa | cdr3_nt
NA | TRBJ2-3 | TRBV1 | once | 19 | CTSAGAGLAGGRSTDTQYF | TGCACCAGCGCCGGCGCGGGACTAGCGGGAGGGCGGAGCACAGATACGCAGTATTTT
NA | TRBJ1-5 | TRBV5-4 | NA | 16 | CASSLVGANSNQPQHF | TGTGCCAGCAGCTTAGTGGGGGCAAATAGCAATCAGCCCCAGCATTTT
TRBD1 | TRBJ1-1 | TRBV9 | NA | 13 | CASRGQGDTEAFF | TGTGCCAGCAGGGGACAGGGAGACACTGAAGCTTTCTTT
NA | TRBJ2-1 | TRBV18 | NA | 13 | CASSPRSYNEQFF | TGTGCCAGCTCACCCCGCTCCTACAATGAGCAGTTCTTC
NA | TRBJ1-1 | TRBV7-9 | once | 14 | CASKTLGGNTEAFF | TGTGCCAGCAAGACTCTCGGGGGTAACACTGAAGCTTTCTTT
TRBD1 | TRBJ1-3 | TRBV30 | NA | 18 | CACPLDRRQGFSGNTIYF | TGTGCCTGCCCGCTGGATAGAAGACAGGGCTTTTCTGGAAACACCATATATTTT
TRBD2 | TRBJ2-7 | TRBV4-3 | few | 17 | CASSQTGSGRPPLEQYF | TGCGCCAGCAGCCAAACGGGTAGCGGGAGGCCCCCCTTGGAGCAGTACTTC
NA | TRBJ2-2 | TRBV10-3 | NA | 15 | CATRVGGGGAGELFF | TGTGCCACCCGGGTCGGCGGAGGGGGGGCCGGGGAGCTGTTTTTT
NA | TRBJ1-1 | TRBV7-8 | NA | 14 | CASRRGGGVTEAFF | TGTGCCAGCAGACGAGGGGGGGGAGTCACTGAAGCTTTCTTT
NA | TRBJ1-1 | TRBV9 | NA | 15 | CASSVGATRNTEAFF | TGTGCCAGCAGCGTAGGGGCCACACGGAACACTGAAGCTTTCTTT
NA | TRBJ1-5 | TRBV7-8 | NA | 13 | CASSLGPNQPQHF | TGTGCCAGCAGCCTAGGGCCTAATCAGCCCCAGCATTTT
NA | TRBJ2-7 | TRBV13 | NA | 16 | CASSADGSWLRNEQYF | TGTGCCAGCAGCGCGGATGGGAGTTGGCTGCGGAACGAGCAGTACTTC
NA | TRBJ1-1 | TRBV2 | NA | 13 | CASNDRTVGEAFF | TGTGCCAGCAACGACCGGACAGTTGGTGAAGCTTTCTTT
TRBD1 | TRBJ1-1 | TRBV7-2 | NA | 18 | CASSGGAGTGLPNTEAFF | TGTGCCAGCAGCGGGGGGGCCGGGACAGGGCTGCCGAACACTGAAGCTTTCTTT
NA | TRBJ2-2 | TRBV5-1 | NA | 13 | CASSLEGAGELFF | TGCGCCAGCAGCTTGGAAGGGGCCGGGGAGCTGTTTTTT
TRBD1 | TRBJ1-4 | TRBV28 | NA | 15 | CAITADRGLIEKLLF | TGTGCCATCACCGCCGACAGGGGGCTAATTGAAAAACTGCTTTTT
NA | TRBJ2-4 | TRBV5-6 | NA | 14 | CASSLWSTGNIQYF | TGTGCCAGCAGCTTGTGGAGTACGGGGAACATTCAGTACTTC
TRBD1 | TRBJ2-6 | TRBV30 | few | 17 | CAWSVLAGGPGANVLTF | TGTGCCTGGAGTGTACTGGCAGGGGGCCCTGGGGCCAACGTCCTGACTTTC
NA | TRBJ1-2 | TRBV4-3 | NA | 18 | CASSHPRGAEGANYGYTF | TGCGCCAGCAGCCACCCCCGGGGGGCGGAGGGGGCTAACTATGGCTACACCTTC
TRBD1 | TRBJ1-4 | TRBV7-2 | NA | 17 | CASSRALTGALNEKLFF | TGTGCCAGCAGCCGAGCGCTTACAGGGGCCCTTAATGAAAAACTGTTTTTT
NA | TRBJ1-1 | TRBV7-9 | NA | 16 | CASSLAVGSELSEAFF | TGTGCCAGCAGCTTAGCGGTGGGGAGTGAACTTAGTGAAGCTTTCTTT
NA | TRBJ1-2 | TRBV7-6 | medium-sized | 15 | CASSFGPLDSVGYTF | TGTGCCAGCAGCTTTGGGCCCCTGGATTCGGTAGGCTACACCTTC
TRBD1 | TRBJ1-2 | TRBV13 | NA | 14 | CASSLGLTGNGYTF | TGTGCCAGCAGCTTAGGCCTGACAGGGAACGGCTACACCTTC
NA | TRBJ1-3 | TRBV7-9 | once | 15 | CASSPGGGSGNTIYF | TGTGCCAGCAGCCCCGGGGGAGGCTCTGGAAACACCATATATTTT
NA | TRBJ2-5 | TRBV29-1 | NA | 12 | CSSGLYQETQYF | TGCTCCTCAGGTCTATACCAAGAGACCCAGTACTTC
NA | TRBJ2-5 | TRBV6-1 | few | 13 | CASSEWGEETQYF | TGTGCCAGCAGTGAATGGGGAGAAGAGACCCAGTACTTC
NA | TRBJ1-4 | TRBV27 | few | 15 | CASRLSGTTNEKLFF | TGTGCCAGCAGACTCTCCGGGACAACTAATGAAAAACTGTTTTTT
TRBD1 | TRBJ2-2 | TRBV6-1 | NA | 14 | CASRSPQGLGELFF | TGTGCCAGCAGGAGTCCACAGGGGCTCGGGGAGCTGTTTTTT
TRBD2 | TRBJ2-2 | TRBV9 | NA | 16 | CASSLSAGVNTGELFF | TGTGCCAGCAGCCTCTCTGCGGGAGTGAACACCGGGGAGCTGTTTTTT
NA | TRBJ1-5 | TRBV6-1 | NA | 14 | CASTGLWSNQPQHF | TGTGCCAGCACCGGACTGTGGAGCAATCAGCCCCAGCATTTT
NA | TRBJ1-2 | TRBV19 | NA | 13 | CASSIGRGSGYTF | TGTGCCAGTAGTATAGGCAGGGGTTCCGGCTACACCTTC
NA | TRBJ1-2 | TRBV5-6 | NA | 13 | CASSRVPRPGYTF | TGTGCCAGCAGCCGGGTCCCCCGACCTGGCTACACCTTC
TRBD2 | TRBJ2-4 | TRBV29-1 | NA | 13 | CSVERLAENIQYF | TGCAGCGTTGAACGTCTAGCGGAAAACATTCAGTACTTC
TRBD1 | TRBJ1-5 | TRBV18 | NA | 14 | CASSHDRGNQPQHF | TGTGCCAGCTCCCATGACAGGGGCAATCAGCCCCAGCATTTT
NA | TRBJ2-7 | TRBV29-1 | NA | 15 | CSVEEVAGSTYEQYF | TGCAGCGTTGAAGAAGTGGCAGGATCGACCTACGAGCAGTACTTC
NA | TRBJ2-5 | TRBV7-2 | NA | 12 | CASSLLAETQYF | TGTGCCAGCAGCCTCTTAGCGGAGACCCAGTACTTC
TRBD2 | TRBJ2-1 | TRBV10-3 | NA | 16 | CAISLGLAGPYNEQFF | TGTGCCATCAGCCTGGGACTAGCGGGACCCTACAATGAGCAGTTCTTC
TRBD1 | TRBJ2-3 | TRBV27 | NA | 15 | CASRLPGQGTDTQYF | TGTGCCAGCAGACTACCGGGACAGGGGACAGATACGCAGTATTTT
NA | TRBJ1-1 | TRBV6-6 | few | 14 | CAITLTKMNTEAFF | TGTGCCATCACCTTGACAAAGATGAACACTGAAGCTTTCTTT
NA | TRBJ2-1 | TRBV7-3 | once | 17 | CASSLTPLAVGYNEQFF | TGTGCCAGCAGCTTAACCCCCCTAGCCGTGGGTTACAATGAGCAGTTCTTC
TRBD2 | TRBJ2-1 | TRBV10-3 | few | 17 | CAISSTGLAGVKDEQFF | TGTGCCATCAGTAGCACCGGACTAGCGGGAGTCAAGGATGAGCAGTTCTTC
NA | TRBJ2-2 | TRBV27 | NA | 16 | CASSPGGFRNTGELFF | TGTGCCAGCAGTCCCGGAGGGTTCCGGAACACCGGGGAGCTGTTTTTT